This T cell receptor beta chain was found in a study of cytomegalovirus exposure and HLA in healthy donors. PCR amplification relied on 60 Vbeta primers (plus 13 Jbeta primers). Sequenced by immunoSEQ multiplex PCR; TCRdb stores in-frame clones only, minus some. The sample has about 190,000 clones; 75% to 80% are singletons. CDR3 length equals 13 residues. The ends were cut back, 6 bases at V and 5 bases at J, with 13 bases in the middle. Germline CDR1 is MNHEY and CDR2 is SMNVEV (reference sequence). This receptor was taken from a woman in her 30s in good health and CMV-seropositive. Sequencing was done on a sample of PBMCs. The rearrangement uses TRBV27 and TRBJ2-5; a weak D match, TRBD1 (5 bases). CDR3 nucleotide sequence: TGTGCCAGCAGCCTTCGGCCAGGGGAGACCCAGTACTTC. Amino acid sequence: CASSLRPGETQYF.